What follows are 7 T cell receptor beta chains derived from one specimen sequenced in a study of T cell responses to AZD1222 COVID-19 vaccine. The table came from immunoSEQ multiplex PCR; TCRdb's copy has only in-frame clones and leaves some out. The repertoire holds tens of thousands of clones, with roughly 90% as singletons. Here the sequenced sample was peripheral blood, taken 28 days after the second AZD1222 dose. The receptors stem from an adult who received the AZD1222 COVID-19 vaccine.

The chain recombines TRBV7-2 with TRBJ1-2, with 9 bases lining up with TRBD1. The length of the CDR3 is 14 residues. Germline V gene sequence: CDR1 SGHTA, CDR2 FQGNSA. Trimming at V came to 5 bases and at J to 7 bases, leaving 8 bases not matched to a gene. DNA of the CDR3: TGTGCCAGCAGCCTATTACAGGGGGCCGGTGGCTACACCTTC. Its translation is CASSLLQGAGGYTF.

The V call is TRBV7-3, the J call TRBJ2-7; TRBD1 matches at 9 bases. Germline V lookup: CDR1 SGHTA, CDR2 FQGTGA. The CDR3 loop spans 16 amino acids. V lost 0 bases, J lost 2 bases, and 5 bases stayed unmatched. As DNA, the CDR3 is TGTGCCAGCAGCTTAACCGGGACAGGGAGGGCCTACGAGCAGTACTTC. Its protein is CASSLTGTGRAYEQYF. The full variable domain, in which reference TRBV7-3 and TRBJ2-7 provide the parts outside the CDR3, is GAGVSQTPSNKVTEKGKYVELRCDPISGHTALYWYRQSLGQGPEFLIYFQGTGAADDSGLPNDRFFAVRPEGSVSTLKIQRTERGDSAVYLCASSLTGTGRAYEQYFGPGTRLTVT.

Worth noting for this clone: An end of the junction differs from the germline gene, which may be a read error. The chain combines TRBV11-2 with TRBJ2-4, with 15 bases identical to TRBD2. The germline gives CDR1 SGHAT, CDR2 FQNNGV. CDR3 size: 17 residues. The CDR3 DNA reads as TGCGAAAAGAGGACTAGCGGGAGGGCGGGGGCCAAAAACATTCAGTACTTC. It translates to CEKRTSGRAGAKNIQYF.

The chain couples TRBV7-2 to TRBJ2-7; D ambiguous. The V end was cut by 2 bases, the J end by 6 bases, with 14 bases between. The CDR3 loop spans 14 amino acids. Germline assignment: CDR1 SGHTA and CDR2 FQGNSA. The CDR3 loop is CASSLKPPPGEQYF. DNA of the CDR3: TGTGCCAGCAGCTTAAAGCCTCCCCCAGGCGAGCAGTACTTC.

CDR3 sequence reads: CATSRDRYGEKLFF. The CDR3 DNA reads as TGTGCCACCAGCAGAGATCGCTATGGAGAAAAACTGTTTTTT. V is TRBV15 and J is TRBJ1-4, with D unclear. The germline CDR1 and CDR2 sequences are LNHNV and YYDKDF (reference sequence). This CDR3 is 14 amino acids long. V lost 0 bases and J lost 8, with 10 bases in between.

Only a few counts were recorded for this clone. The chain is built from TRBV28 and TRBJ1-3, with 11 bases that match TRBD1. This CDR3 spans 16 amino acids. From germline, CDR1 is MDHEN and CDR2 SYDVKM. The ends lost 7 bases at V and 4 bases at J; junction bases unmatched: 9. In nucleotides, the CDR3 is TGTGCCAGCATCCGGACAGGGGGCGGTCTGGGAAACACCATATATTTT. Encoded protein: CASIRTGGGLGNTIYF.

The rearrangement joins TRBV29-1 to TRBJ1-1; D not resolved. V dropped 7 bases and J dropped 1 base, with 13 bases sitting between them. This CDR3 is 13 amino acids long. Germline CDR1 reads SQVTM; CDR2 reads ANQGSEA. The CDR3 region is CSGRDPGNTEAFF. CDR3 DNA: TGCAGCGGGAGGGATCCAGGGAACACTGAAGCTTTCTTT.